This T cell receptor (beta chain) appears in the sequencing data of a study of shared clonotypes between healthy human individuals. Study at large: The plates for each donor numbered three CD4 naive, three CD4 memory, two CD8 naive and one CD8 memory. Study results and caveats: Sequencing depth was expected to affect clonotype sharing among donors. In contrast to clonotypes shared by all four donors, non-shared clonotypes had lower generation probabilities. Generally, estimated richness proved larger in naive subsets than it did in memory subsets.

This table comes from immunoSEQ multiplex PCR, and its TCRdb copy is limited to in-frame clones, with some not included. The sample contains hundreds of thousands of clones, 85% to 95% of which appear only once. Turning to this clone: What it binds is unknown.

The naive CD8 subset, CD45RO-negative cells positively selected for CCR7, excluded terminally differentiated effector memory CD45RA+ cells. Input material: naive CD8+ T cells sorted from blood. The clonotype comes from a woman in her thirties in good health.

The CDR3 DNA sequence: TGTGCCAGCAGCATTGATACGGTCAATCAGCCCCAGCATTTT. Translating it yields CASSIDTVNQPQHF. V is TRBV5-8 and J is TRBJ1-5; D unclear. Germline V CDR1 and CDR2: SGHTS, YDEGEE. V was clipped by 4 bases and J by 3 bases, with 11 bases between them. The CDR3 totals 14 residues.